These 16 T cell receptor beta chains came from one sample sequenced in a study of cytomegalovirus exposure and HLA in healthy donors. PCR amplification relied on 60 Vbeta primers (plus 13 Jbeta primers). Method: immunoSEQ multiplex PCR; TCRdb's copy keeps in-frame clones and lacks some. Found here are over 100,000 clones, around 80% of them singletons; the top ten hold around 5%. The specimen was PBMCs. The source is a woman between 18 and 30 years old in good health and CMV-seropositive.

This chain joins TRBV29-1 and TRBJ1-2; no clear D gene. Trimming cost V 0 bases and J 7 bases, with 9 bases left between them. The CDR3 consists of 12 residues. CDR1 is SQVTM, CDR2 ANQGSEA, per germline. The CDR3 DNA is TGCAGCGTTGAAGATGTGAGTGCTGGCTACACCTTC. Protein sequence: CSVEDVSAGYTF.

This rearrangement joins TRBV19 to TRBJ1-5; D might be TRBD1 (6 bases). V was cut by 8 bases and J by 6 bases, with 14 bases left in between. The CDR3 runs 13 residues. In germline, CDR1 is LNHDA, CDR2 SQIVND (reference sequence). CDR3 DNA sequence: TGTGCCAGTGACAGGATACTCGGTCAGCCCCAGCATTTT. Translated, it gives CASDRILGQPQHF.

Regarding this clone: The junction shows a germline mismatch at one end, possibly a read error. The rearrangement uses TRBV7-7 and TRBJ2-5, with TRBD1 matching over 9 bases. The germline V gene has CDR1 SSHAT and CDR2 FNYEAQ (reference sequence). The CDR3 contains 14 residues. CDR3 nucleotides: TGTGCTAGCAGTCCACAGGGGGCGGGGGAGACCCAGTACTTC. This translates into CASSPQGAGETQYF.

The CDR3 sequence: CASSSPGGNMARIDTQYF. DNA for the CDR3: TGTGCCAGCAGTTCCCCAGGGGGCAACATGGCCAGGATAGATACGCAGTATTTT. V usage is TRBV28 and J usage is TRBJ2-3; 8 bases line up with TRBD1. The CDR3 extends over 18 amino acids. Germline trimming cut 4 bases from V and 5 bases from J; bases unmatched to any gene: 17. Per germline, CDR1 MDHEN and CDR2 SYDVKM.

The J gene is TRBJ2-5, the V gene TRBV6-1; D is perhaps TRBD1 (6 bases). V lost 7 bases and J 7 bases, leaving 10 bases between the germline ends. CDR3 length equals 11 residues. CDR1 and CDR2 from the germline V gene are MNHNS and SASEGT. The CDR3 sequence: CASTDRRTQYF. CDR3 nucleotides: TGTGCCAGCACGGACAGAAGGACCCAGTACTTC.

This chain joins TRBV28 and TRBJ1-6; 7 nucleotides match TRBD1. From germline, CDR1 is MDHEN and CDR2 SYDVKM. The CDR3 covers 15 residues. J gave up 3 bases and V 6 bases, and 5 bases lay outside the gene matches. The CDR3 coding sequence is TGTGCCAGCAGCCCCGACAGGGTCTATAATTCACCCCTCCACTTT. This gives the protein CASSPDRVYNSPLHF. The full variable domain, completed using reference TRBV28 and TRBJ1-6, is DVKVTQSSRYLVKRTGEKVFLECVQDMDHENMFWYRQDPGLGLRLIYFSYDVKMKEKGDIPEGYSVSREKKERFSLILESASTNQTSMYLCASSPDRVYNSPLHFGNGTRLTVT.

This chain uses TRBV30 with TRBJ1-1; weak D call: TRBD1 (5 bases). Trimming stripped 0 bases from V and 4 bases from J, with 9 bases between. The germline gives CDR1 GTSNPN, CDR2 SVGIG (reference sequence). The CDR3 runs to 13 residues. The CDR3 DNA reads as TGTGCCTGGAGTGTAGGTGGGGCCACTGAAGCTTTCTTT. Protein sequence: CAWSVGGATEAFF.

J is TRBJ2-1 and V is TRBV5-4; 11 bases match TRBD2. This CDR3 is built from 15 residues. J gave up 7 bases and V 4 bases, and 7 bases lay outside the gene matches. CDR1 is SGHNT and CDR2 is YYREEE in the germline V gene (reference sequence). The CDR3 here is CASSPGTSGRNEQFF. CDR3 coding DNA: TGTGCCAGCAGCCCTGGGACTAGCGGTAGGAATGAGCAGTTCTTC.

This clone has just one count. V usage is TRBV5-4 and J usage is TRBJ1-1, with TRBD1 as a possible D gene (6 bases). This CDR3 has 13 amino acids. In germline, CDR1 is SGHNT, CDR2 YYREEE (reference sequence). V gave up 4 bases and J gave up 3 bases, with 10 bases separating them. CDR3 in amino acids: CASSSEGDTEAFF. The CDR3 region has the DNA TGTGCCAGCAGCAGCGAGGGGGACACTGAAGCTTTCTTT.

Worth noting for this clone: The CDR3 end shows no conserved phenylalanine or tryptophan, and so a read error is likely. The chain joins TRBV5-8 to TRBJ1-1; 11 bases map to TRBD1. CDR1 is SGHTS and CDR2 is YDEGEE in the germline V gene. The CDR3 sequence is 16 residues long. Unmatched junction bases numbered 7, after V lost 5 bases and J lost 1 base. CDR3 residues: CASRRGQGAQNTEAFV. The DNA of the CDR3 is TGTGCCAGCAGGCGAGGACAGGGGGCGCAGAACACTGAAGCTTTCGTT.

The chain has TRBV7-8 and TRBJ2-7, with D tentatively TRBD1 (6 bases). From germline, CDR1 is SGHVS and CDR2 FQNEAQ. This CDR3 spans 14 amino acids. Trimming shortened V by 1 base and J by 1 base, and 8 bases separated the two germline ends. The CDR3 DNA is TGTGCCAGCAGCTTAGAAGGGGGTTCCTACGAGCAGTACTTC. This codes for CASSLEGGSYEQYF.

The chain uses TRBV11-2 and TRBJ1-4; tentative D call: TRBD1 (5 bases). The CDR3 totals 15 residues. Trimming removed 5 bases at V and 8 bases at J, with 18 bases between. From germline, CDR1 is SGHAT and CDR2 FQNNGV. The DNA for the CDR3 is TGTGCCAGCAGCCCCGGGGGTCTAACGGGAGAAAAACTGTTTTTT. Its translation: CASSPGGLTGEKLFF.

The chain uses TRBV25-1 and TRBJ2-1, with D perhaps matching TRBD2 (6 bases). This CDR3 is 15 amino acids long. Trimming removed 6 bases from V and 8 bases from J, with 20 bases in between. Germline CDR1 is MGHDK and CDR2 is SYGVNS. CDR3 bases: TGTGCCAGCAGGGGCGGCGGGGTTAGTCAGGATGAGCAGTTCTTC. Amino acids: CASRGGGVSQDEQFF.

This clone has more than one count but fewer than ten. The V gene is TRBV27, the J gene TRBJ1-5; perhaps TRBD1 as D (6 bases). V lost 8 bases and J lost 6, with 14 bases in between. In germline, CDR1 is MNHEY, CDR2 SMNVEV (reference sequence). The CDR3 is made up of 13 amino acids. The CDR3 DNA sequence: TGTGCCAGCGCCACAGGGTTGGTTCAGCCCCAGCATTTT. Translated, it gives CASATGLVQPQHF.

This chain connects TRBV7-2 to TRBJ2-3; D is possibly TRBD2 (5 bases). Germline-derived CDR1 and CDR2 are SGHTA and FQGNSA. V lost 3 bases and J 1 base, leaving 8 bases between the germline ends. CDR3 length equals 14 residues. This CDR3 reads CASSLWERTDTQYF. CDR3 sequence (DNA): TGTGCCAGCAGCTTGTGGGAGCGCACAGATACGCAGTATTTT. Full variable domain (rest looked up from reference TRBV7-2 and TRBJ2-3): GAGVSQSPSNKVTEKGKDVELRCDPISGHTALYWYRQSLGQGLEFLIYFQGNSAPDKSGLPSDRFSAERTGGSVSTLTIQRTQQEDSAVYLCASSLWERTDTQYFGPGTRLTVL.

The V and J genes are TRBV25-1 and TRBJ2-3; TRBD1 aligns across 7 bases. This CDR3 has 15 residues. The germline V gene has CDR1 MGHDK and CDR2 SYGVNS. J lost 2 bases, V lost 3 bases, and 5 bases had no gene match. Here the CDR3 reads CASSDWTGHTDTQYF. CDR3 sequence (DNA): TGTGCCAGCAGTGACTGGACAGGACACACAGATACGCAGTATTTT.